Sequencing of this T cell receptor (beta chain) was carried out in a study of technical replicates of blood from a few donors (dated by TCRdb to about 2017). Receptors were amplified or captured by the immunoSEQ multiplex PCR assay. This immuneACCESS table, as held by TCRdb, lists in-frame sequences with V and J called but not all clones. Of the missing ones, under half trace to an unresolved V gene in checked studies; the others have no known cause. The sample includes about 12,000 clones, with 85% to 95% observed a single time. The biggest ten clones account for roughly 6.7% of the sample. The CDR3, cysteine through phenylalanine, is 12 amino acids long. The DNA shown is the 36-base CDR3, in frame from base 1. Note on this clone: The antigen it binds to is not known. Base quality data are lacking; no much larger clone is found one base away.

What was sequenced was PBMCs. Recombination linked TRBV21-1 to TRBJ1-2; the D call in the table, TRBD1, was not verified against the DNA. TRBV21-1 is labeled a pseudogene. The receptor was isolated from a human donor in good health. Here the CDR3 is given as CASSPSRIGYTF. The DNA is TGTGCCAGCAGCCCCAGCAGGATTGGCTACACCTTC.